The TCR beta chain under discussion was sequenced for a study of blood T cell repertoires in COVID-19. About the research overall: Donors in the United States, Italy and Spain gave samples during acute or convalescent COVID-19. In each case, the material was cDNA or gDNA derived from T cells, B-cell-depleted T cells, or PBMCs.

CDR3 size: 13 residues. Trimming removed 1 base from V and 9 bases from J, with 10 bases in between. Germline CDR1 is SGHVS and CDR2 is FQNEAQ. As handled by the study authors: Estimation of nucleated cell counts relied on the amplification of reference gene primers. Using immunoSEQ multiplex PCR, the repertoire was profiled, and TCRdb retains in-frame clones only, with some absent. V and J calls and clone size are those listed in that table; D and trimming were worked out from the DNA. The table records around 240,000 clones, approximately 84% of them present only once. The rearrangement joins TRBV7-8 to TRBJ2-1, with a tentative D call TRBD1 (5 bases). The receptor was isolated from a woman at least 80 years old with acute or convalescent COVID-19. Sequencing input: peripheral blood. The CDR3 loop reads CASSLVGRGEQFF. CDR3 in DNA: TGTGCCAGCAGCTTAGTAGGAAGGGGTGAGCAGTTCTTC.